Listed below are T cell receptor beta chains from one sample, sequenced in a study of blood T cell repertoires in COVID-19. Clones were sequenced by immunoSEQ multiplex PCR, and TCRdb holds only the in-frame ones, with some missing. Of about 130,000 clones listed, 75% to 85% are singletons. Sequencing used peripheral blood. These receptors originate from a woman aged 45 to 65 with acute or convalescent COVID-19. CDR3s include the opening cysteine and the closing phenylalanine or tryptophan.

>TRBV28
CASSFFGFYNEQFF
>TRBV5-1
CASSLSEGTQYF
>TRBV27
CASSLGQGFNQPQHF
>TRBV18
CASSLRQQAGELFF
>TRBV5-1
CASSFSGTTTYEQYF
>TRBV6-5
CASSYVSQGATDTQYF
>TRBV19
CASSPGTSDYNEQFF
>TRBV6-5
CASSREGVGNQPQHF
>TRBV3-1/TRBV3-2
CASSPLGAEQFF
>TRBV2
CASNWDRVNSPLHF
>TRBV3-1/TRBV3-2
CASSQPASGEGTGELFF
>TRBV2
CASSKGGRTEAFF
>TRBV3-1/TRBV3-2
CASSPEGTLAGDYNEQFF
>TRBV7-3
CASSSDRVGTQYF
>TRBV6-5
CASSYTGDSYNEQFF
>TRBV5-1
CASSPGEPGGDTEAFF
>TRBV4-1
CASSQVGVGISSYEQYF
>TRBV6-1
CASSSGGEKLFF
>TRBV7-7
CASSLSPGLGTDTQYF
>TRBV7-3
CASSLRGSSYNEQFF
>TRBV3-1/TRBV3-2
CASSQLGQYLSGANVLTF